What follows are 23 T cell receptor beta chains derived from one specimen sequenced in a study of fetal regulatory T cell absence and autoimmunity. Sequenced by immunoSEQ multiplex PCR; TCRdb stores in-frame clones only, minus some. This sample has around 100,000 clones, with 60% to 80% found just once. Sequencing was carried out using pancreas tissue. Receptors originate from a male donor with IPEX syndrome.

The rearrangement uses TRBV5-4 and TRBJ2-5; possibly TRBD2 for D (6 bases). Germline CDR1 and CDR2: SGHNT and YYREEE (reference sequence). This CDR3 has 14 amino acids. V lost 4 bases and J 1 base, leaving 11 bases between the germline ends. CDR3 amino acids: CASSPGLLQETQYF. In DNA, the CDR3 is TGTGCCAGCAGCCCGGGACTGCTCCAAGAGACCCAGTACTTC.

The rearrangement joins TRBV15 to TRBJ2-5; D is ambiguous. Germline V CDR1 and CDR2: LNHNV, YYDKDF (reference sequence). The CDR3 is made up of 15 amino acids. V shed 0 bases and J shed 4 bases, with 12 bases lying between them. This CDR3 reads CATSRDLGSGETQYF. Written as DNA, the CDR3 is TGTGCCACCAGCAGAGATCTGGGGTCGGGAGAGACCCAGTACTTC.

The J gene is TRBJ2-1, the V gene TRBV11-2; TRBD1 matches at 7 bases. Per the germline V gene, CDR1 is SGHAT and CDR2 is FQNNGV. CDR3 size: 15 residues. The junction had 6 bases not matched to a gene; V was cut back by 3 bases and J by 4 bases. This CDR3 reads CASSLGQGDYNEQFF. In DNA form, the CDR3 reads TGTGCCAGCAGCTTGGGTCAGGGGGATTACAATGAGCAGTTCTTC. The full variable domain, completed using reference TRBV11-2 and TRBJ2-1, is EAGVAQSPRYKIIEKRQSVAFWCNPISGHATLYWYQQILGQGPKLLIQFQNNGVVDDSQLPKDRFSAERLKGVDSTLKIQPAKLEDSAVYLCASSLGQGDYNEQFFGPGTRLTVL.

The sample holds one count of this clone. The chain joins TRBV5-1 to TRBJ2-3; D gene uncertain. This CDR3 is 17 amino acids long. CDR1 is SGHRS, CDR2 YFSETQ, per germline. With 0 bases removed from V and 2 bases from J, the gap between germline ends came to 16 bases. This CDR3 is CASSLVLSGVATDTQYF. DNA for the CDR3: TGCGCCAGCAGCTTGGTACTTAGTGGGGTGGCCACAGATACGCAGTATTTT.

The chain carries TRBV5-1 and TRBJ2-7, with TRBD1 matching over 9 bases. Trimming cost V 0 bases and J 2 bases; bases outside gene matches: 3. The CDR3 loop spans 15 amino acids. Per the germline V gene, CDR1 is SGHRS and CDR2 is YFSETQ. The CDR3 region is CASSLEGTGTYEQYF. The CDR3 region has the DNA TGCGCCAGCAGCTTGGAAGGGACAGGGACCTACGAGCAGTACTTC.

Concerning this clone: A much larger clone lies a single base off, so this may be a read error. Additional DNA sequences in this sample encode the identical CDR3. The chain links TRBV7-6 to TRBJ2-7; D may be TRBD1 (6 bases). From germline, CDR1 is SGHVS and CDR2 FNYEAQ. The ends were cut back, 0 bases at V and 4 bases at J, with 7 bases in the middle. The CDR3 loop spans 13 amino acids. The CDR3 sequence: CASSLAGGYEQYF. CDR3 nucleotides: TGTGCCAGCAGCTTAGCAGGGGGTTACGAGCAGTACTTC.

The chain joins TRBV27 to TRBJ2-2; either TRBD1 or TRBD2 may supply D (5 bases each). The CDR3 extends over 17 amino acids. Trimming removed 3 bases at V and 2 bases at J, with 16 bases between. Germline assignment: CDR1 MNHEY and CDR2 SMNVEV (reference sequence). CDR3 sequence: CASSFWDVLGNTGELFF. The DNA of the CDR3 is TGTGCCAGCAGTTTTTGGGACGTACTAGGTAACACCGGGGAGCTGTTTTTT.

The CDR3 protein is CASTGLETQYF. The DNA of the CDR3 is TGTGCCAGCACAGGTCTAGAGACCCAGTACTTC. The gene calls are TRBV2 and TRBJ2-5, with D unresolved. V shed 7 bases and J shed 4 bases, with 7 bases lying between them. This CDR3 contains 11 residues. The germline V gene encodes CDR1 SNHLY and CDR2 FYNNEI.

The rearrangement joins TRBV25-1 to TRBJ2-7; the match to TRBD1 covers 10 bases. Germline V lookup: CDR1 MGHDK, CDR2 SYGVNS. Unmatched junction bases numbered 1, after V lost 4 bases and J lost 4 bases. The CDR3 is 13 residues long. The CDR3 here is CASSADRGYEQYF. For the CDR3, the DNA is TGTGCCAGCAGTGCGGACAGGGGGTACGAGCAGTACTTC.

This clone has more than one count but fewer than ten. The CDR3 sequence: CASSPTYGDTQYF. The DNA of the CDR3 is TGTGCCAGCAGTCCGACATACGGTGATACGCAGTATTTT. The chain uses TRBV27 and TRBJ2-3; D is unclear. CDR3 size: 13 residues. The ends were cut back, 5 bases at V and 6 bases at J, with 12 bases in the middle. From germline, CDR1 is MNHEY and CDR2 SMNVEV (reference sequence).

This clone has only a few counts. The rearrangement links TRBV27 to TRBJ1-5, with D perhaps TRBD1 (6 bases). CDR3 size: 13 residues. In germline, CDR1 is MNHEY, CDR2 SMNVEV (reference sequence). Trimming pared 8 bases from V and 2 bases from J, leaving 10 bases between. The CDR3 loop reads CASGRQGNQPQHF. The CDR3 DNA reads TGTGCCAGCGGCCGACAGGGCAATCAGCCCCAGCATTTT.

The chain links TRBV30 to TRBJ2-7, with D uncertain. The germline CDR1 and CDR2 sequences are GTSNPN and SVGIG (reference sequence). Trimming left V 2 bases short and J 1 base short, with 9 bases between. The CDR3 runs to 13 residues. CDR3 residues: CAWSSADSYEQYF. CDR3 in DNA: TGTGCCTGGAGTTCGGCTGATTCCTACGAGCAGTACTTC.

In this sample, this clone turned up once. DNA for the CDR3: TGTGCCATCAGTGAGGGGGGGCGGGGCCTCCAAGAGACCCAGTACTTC. Its protein is CAISEGGRGLQETQYF. The chain couples TRBV10-3 to TRBJ2-5; D might be TRBD1 or TRBD2, each matching 6 bases. Looked up from germline, CDR1 is ENHRY and CDR2 is SYGVKD. With 2 bases removed from V and 1 base from J, the gap between germline ends came to 14 bases. The CDR3 consists of 16 residues.

The chain couples TRBV7-8 to TRBJ2-3, with 10 nucleotides matching TRBD1. Germline CDR1 reads SGHVS; CDR2 reads FQNEAQ. Trimming cost V 6 bases and J 3 bases; bases outside gene matches: 6. The CDR3 contains 15 residues. The CDR3 spells CASRTGGVKTDTQYF. CDR3 sequence (DNA): TGTGCCAGCAGGACAGGGGGCGTTAAGACAGATACGCAGTATTTT.

The CDR3 DNA is TGTGCCAGCAGCTTCGGGACCCTAAATGAAAAACTGTTTTTT. Translation gives CASSFGTLNEKLFF. This rearrangement joins TRBV13 to TRBJ1-4; a weak D match, TRBD1 (5 bases). The germline gives CDR1 PRHDT, CDR2 FYEKMQ (reference sequence). CDR3 length: 14 amino acids. The V gene lost 3 bases and the J gene lost 5 bases, with 10 bases spanning the gap.

The gene calls are TRBV7-2 and TRBJ2-5; 11 nucleotides align to TRBD2. The trim removed 2 bases at V and 2 bases at J, leaving 4 bases unmatched. The CDR3 spans 16 residues. Germline V gene data show CDR1 as SGHTA and CDR2 as FQGNSA. The CDR3 here is CASSLPSGGIQETQYF. The CDR3 bases are TGTGCCAGCAGCTTACCTAGCGGGGGGATTCAAGAGACCCAGTACTTC.

The genes are TRBV5-6 and TRBJ2-1; TRBD2 matches at 11 bases. CDR1 is SGHDT, CDR2 YYEEEE, per germline. CDR3 length equals 14 residues. The ends lost 0 bases at V and 9 bases at J; junction bases unmatched: 2. Here the CDR3 reads CASSLGTSGSEQFF. In DNA, the CDR3 is TGTGCCAGCAGCTTGGGGACTAGCGGGTCTGAGCAGTTCTTC.

This clone has only a few counts. Other nucleotide sequences from this sample produce the same CDR3. J is TRBJ2-7 and V is TRBV5-5, with D unclear. Trimming removed 0 bases from V and 4 bases from J, with 2 bases in between. The germline CDR1 and CDR2 sequences are SGHKS and YYEKEE (reference sequence). The CDR3 length is 11 residues. The DNA for the CDR3 is TGTGCCAGCAGCTTGGGGTACGAGCAGTACTTC. This codes for CASSLGYEQYF. Full variable domain (outside the CDR3, taken from reference TRBV5-5 and TRBJ2-7): DAGVTQSPTHLIKTRGQQVTLRCSPISGHKSVSWYQQVLGQGPQFIFQYYEKEERGRGNFPDRFSARQFPNYSSELNVNALLLGDSALYLCASSLGYEQYFGPGTRLTVT.

CDR3 coding DNA: TGCAGCGTTGAGGCGAACACTGAAGCTTTCTTT. Encoded protein: CSVEANTEAFF. The genes are TRBV29-1 and TRBJ1-1; the D is unclear. There are 11 residues in the CDR3. CDR1 and CDR2 from the germline V gene are SQVTM and ANQGSEA. V was trimmed by 3 bases and J by 1 base, leaving 3 bases between them.

The chain is built from TRBV7-2 and TRBJ2-7, with TRBD2 matching over 8 bases. Trimming cost V 1 base and J 5 bases; bases outside gene matches: 13. CDR1 is SGHTA, CDR2 FQGNSA, per germline. This CDR3 contains 17 residues. The CDR3 bases are TGTGCCAGCAGCTTAGTGCTTACGGGGGGGCTAGGAAACGAGCAGTACTTC. Residues: CASSLVLTGGLGNEQYF.

A single count supports this clone. The rearrangement joins TRBV15 to TRBJ1-1; D is undetermined. The CDR3 runs 12 residues. CDR1 LNHNV and CDR2 YYDKDF come from the germline V gene (reference sequence). The germline V and J ends were trimmed by 5 bases and 1 base, with 5 bases remaining between them. CDR3 sequence (DNA): TGTGCCACCAGCTCAACGAACACTGAAGCTTTCTTT. This translates into CATSSTNTEAFF.

The chain carries TRBV9 and TRBJ1-6; D remains ambiguous. The germline V and J ends were trimmed by 2 bases and 4 bases, with 7 bases remaining between them. The germline gives CDR1 SGDLS, CDR2 YYNGEE. The CDR3 sequence is 14 residues long. The CDR3 protein is CASSVGRYNSPLHF. The CDR3, as DNA: TGTGCCAGCAGCGTCGGCAGGTATAATTCACCCCTCCACTTT.

The rearrangement joins TRBV13 to TRBJ1-3; possible D gene TRBD1, 6 bases. The CDR3 loop spans 15 amino acids. V was cut by 2 bases and J by 0 bases, with 8 bases left in between. Per germline, CDR1 PRHDT and CDR2 FYEKMQ (reference sequence). The CDR3 sequence: CASSLWTDSGNTIYF. CDR3 bases: TGTGCCAGCAGCTTATGGACAGACTCTGGAAACACCATATATTTT.